The rows below give T cell receptor beta chains drawn from one sample of a study of a mutant IDH1 vaccine in newly diagnosed glioma. Repertoires were generated with immunoSEQ multiplex PCR, while TCRdb's copy carries only in-frame clones and drops some. Of more than 55,000 clones listed, 81% are singletons. These receptors have no known antigen. This sample comprised PBMCs, obtained from a glioma patient whose treatment included an IDH1 peptide vaccine. Every receptor here comes from a woman in her forties with glioma. Some clones in this sample may be carry-over from other donors' samples. Each CDR3 is given with its conserved first and last residue. Fields, in order: V gene, J gene, clone size, D gene, CDR3 protein, CDR3 DNA. A D gene is named only where the DNA matches it firmly. Expanded clones get a size class; other rows say once, few or many, or leave the size out.

>TRBV6-5|TRBJ1-1|few|NA
CASSWGWDTEAFF
TGTGCCAGCAGTTGGGGGTGGGACACTGAAGCTTTCTTT
>TRBV7-2|TRBJ1-5|NA|NA
CASSLWGKSVNQPQHF
TGTGCCAGCAGCTTGTGGGGGAAGTCAGTTAATCAGCCCCAGCATTTT
>TRBV4-3|TRBJ1-6|NA|NA
CASSQGGSGHNSPLHF
TGCGCCAGCAGCCAAGGAGGTTCGGGGCACAATTCACCCCTCCACTTT
>TRBV9|TRBJ1-2|few|TRBD1
CASTSGGAGYGYTF
TGTGCCAGCACCTCAGGGGGCGCGGGATATGGCTACACCTTC
>TRBV7-9|TRBJ1-5|NA|TRBD1
CASSQGGTLLSNQPQHF
TGTGCCAGCAGCCAGGGGGGGACGCTACTTAGCAATCAGCCCCAGCATTTT
>TRBV19|TRBJ1-5|NA|NA
CASSISSVVANQPQHF
TGTGCCAGTAGTATTAGTAGCGTCGTCGCCAATCAGCCCCAGCATTTT
>TRBV7-2|TRBJ2-3|few|NA
CASSFSGLTDTQYF
TGTGCCAGCAGCTTCAGCGGGCTGACAGATACGCAGTATTTT
>TRBV4-3|TRBJ1-2|NA|NA
CASSQDRALALYGYTF
TGCGCCAGCAGCCAAGACCGGGCCTTAGCCCTCTATGGCTACACCTTC
>TRBV18|TRBJ2-6|NA|NA
CASDQGKLRASGANVLTF
TGTGCCAGCGACCAGGGGAAGCTACGGGCCTCTGGGGCCAACGTCCTGACTTTC
>TRBV30|TRBJ2-6|NA|TRBD2
CAWRRGGSGANVLTF
TGTGCCTGGCGCCGCGGGGGCTCTGGGGCCAACGTCCTGACTTTC
>TRBV18|TRBJ2-7|NA|NA
CASSPRVGSYEQYF
TGTGCCAGCTCACCACGAGTAGGCTCCTACGAGCAGTACTTC
>TRBV5-4|TRBJ2-2|NA|NA
CASSPTPVAGSGELFF
TGTGCCAGCAGCCCCACGCCGGTCGCAGGGTCCGGGGAGCTGTTTTTT
>TRBV10-2|TRBJ2-3|NA|TRBD2
CASQSGDTDTQYF
TGCGCCAGCCAAAGCGGGGACACAGATACGCAGTATTTT
>TRBV7-9|TRBJ1-1|NA|TRBD1
CASSPGGAEAFF
TGTGCCAGCAGCCCAGGGGGAGCAGAAGCTTTCTTT
>TRBV11-2|TRBJ1-2|NA|NA
CASSFNRYGYTF
TGTGCCAGCAGCTTCAACCGCTATGGCTACACCTTC
>TRBV5-1|TRBJ1-1|NA|NA
CASSLRDGVSEAFF
TGCGCCAGCAGCCTGAGGGACGGTGTTTCTGAAGCTTTCTTT